Sequencing of this TCR beta chain was carried out in a study of cytomegalovirus exposure and HLA in healthy donors. Overall study context: The roughly 130 validation repertoires used the same platform as the roughly 610 first-cohort repertoires, a later analysis reported.

Note on this clone: Its specificity is unknown.

Sequencing used immunoSEQ multiplex PCR; TCRdb keeps in-frame clones, though not all of them. The sample lists about 260,000 clones, around 90% occurring once. Germline V CDR1 and CDR2: MNHEY, SMNVEV (reference sequence). The CDR3 length is 15 residues. V was shortened by 2 bases and J by 2 bases, with 12 bases between the two germline ends. Broader study findings: Reports indicated that the classifier achieved high specificity and sensitivity in diagnosing cytomegalovirus status. Rare TCR sequences predominated, though certain public TCRs were found in many donors. Three of the chains that were CMV-associated were confirmed in vitro to be specific for CMV antigens.

The sample consisted of PBMCs. The TCR was taken from a young woman in good health and CMV-seronegative. This sequence joins TRBV27 and TRBJ1-2; D is possibly TRBD1 (5 bases). CDR3 region: CASSLGQGLNYGYTF. CDR3 bases: TGTGCCAGCAGTTTAGGGCAGGGACTAAACTATGGCTACACCTTC.